This T cell receptor beta chain was recovered during a study of blood T cell repertoires in COVID-19. V dropped 4 bases and J dropped 7; count of bases not matched to a gene: 8. This CDR3 contains 15 residues. The germline gives CDR1 SGHAT, CDR2 FQNNGV. Authors' analysis steps: Nucleated cell counts were estimated from reference gene primer amplification. TCRdb's copy holds only in-frame clones and misses some; the assay was immunoSEQ multiplex PCR. That table furnishes V, J and clone size, whereas the DNA furnished D and trimming. The data hold almost 250,000 clones, with 80% to 90% observed a single time. Participant-reported clinical history was the basis for cohort assignment.

The V gene is TRBV11-2, the J gene TRBJ2-1; 9 bases align to TRBD2. The sequencing sample was made of PBMCs or T cells enriched from blood (not recorded which). The clonotype was recovered from a woman in her twenties or thirties who had recovered from COVID-19. This CDR3 reads CASSSPAGGGNEQFF. The CDR3, as DNA: TGTGCCAGCAGCTCCCCAGCGGGAGGTGGAAATGAGCAGTTCTTC.